The rows below give T cell receptor beta chains drawn from one sample of a study of T cell responses to AZD1222 COVID-19 vaccine. Data came from immunoSEQ multiplex PCR; TCRdb stores just in-frame clones and leaves some out. This sample has some 170,000 clones, with around 90% found just once. The sequencing here drew on peripheral blood, taken on day 0 of AZD1222 vaccination. These receptors all stem from an adult in good health. The CDR3 runs from the conserved cysteine through the conserved F or W. Each record gives: J gene, D gene, clone size, V gene, CDR3 DNA, CDR3 protein. A D gene is named only where the DNA matches it firmly. The size field is filled for only some rows; it gives once, few, many or a size class.

>TRBJ1-2|NA|NA|TRBV6-1
TGTGCCAGCAGTGAAAGGGGGGAACATGGCTACACCTTC
CASSERGEHGYTF
>TRBJ2-7|NA|few|TRBV2
TGTGCCAGCACCGCGACAGGAGCTCCCGAGCAGTACTTC
CASTATGAPEQYF
>TRBJ1-2|NA|NA|TRBV7-6
TGTGCCAGCAGCCACCAGGGGTATGGCTACACCTTC
CASSHQGYGYTF
>TRBJ1-1|NA|NA|TRBV28
TGTGCCAGCAGGGGGGGACGGATGAACACTGAAGCTTTCTTT
CASRGGRMNTEAFF
>TRBJ1-6|TRBD1|NA|TRBV27
TGTGCCAGCAGCCCCGCCGGGACAGAGAATTCACCCCTCCACTTT
CASSPAGTENSPLHF
>TRBJ2-2|NA|NA|TRBV27
TGTGCCATAACAGGGGAGGAGGTCACCGGGGAGCTGTTTTTT
CAITGEEVTGELFF
>TRBJ2-1|NA|NA|TRBV11-3
TGTGCCAGCAGCCCTGGCAATTTTCCGGGACAACGAACTACCTACAATGAGCAGTTCTTC
CASSPGNFPGQRTTYNEQFF
>TRBJ2-7|NA|NA|TRBV4-2
TGTGCCAGCAGCCAAGATTACGACGGCCCCTACGAGCAGTACTTC
CASSQDYDGPYEQYF
>TRBJ1-1|NA|NA|TRBV3-1/TRBV3-2
TGTGCCAGCAGCCAAGATGTTAGTGCCAGGGAAGCTTTCTTT
CASSQDVSAREAFF
>TRBJ1-5|TRBD1|many|TRBV3-1/TRBV3-2
TGTGCCAGCAGCCATCCAGGGGGAAATCAGCCCCAGCATTTT
CASSHPGGNQPQHF
>TRBJ2-7|TRBD2|NA|TRBV7-2
TGTGCCAGCAGCCATTGGACTAGCGGGGGCTCCTACGAGCAGTACTTC
CASSHWTSGGSYEQYF
>TRBJ1-1|NA|NA|TRBV29-1
TGCAGCGGGATGACAGGGAACACTGAAGCTTTCTTT
CSGMTGNTEAFF
>TRBJ1-5|NA|NA|TRBV3-1/TRBV3-2
TGTGCCAGCAGCCCCCGATTTACAGGGATTAGCAATCAGCCCCAGCATTTT
CASSPRFTGISNQPQHF
>TRBJ2-1|TRBD2|NA|TRBV7-6
TGTGCCAGCAGCTCCGACGCCGGGACTAGCAATGAGCAGTTCTTC
CASSSDAGTSNEQFF
>TRBJ2-4|NA|NA|TRBV6-5
TGTGCCAGCAGTTACTCTATTGGCGAAAACATTCAGTACTTC
CASSYSIGENIQYF
>TRBJ2-3|NA|NA|TRBV12-5
TGTGCTAGTGGTTGGTGGATAGCTGAGTCGACAGATACGCAGTATTTT
CASGWWIAESTDTQYF
>TRBJ1-3|NA|once|TRBV6-5
TGTGCCACCGCGTCTGGAAACACCATATATTTT
CATASGNTIYF
>TRBJ2-6|TRBD1|NA|TRBV30
TGTGCCTTGACAGGGGTTGAGGATGGGGCCAACGTCCTGACTTTC
CALTGVEDGANVLTF
>TRBJ1-5|TRBD1|NA|TRBV6-5
TGTGCCAGCACCTCGACAGGGGGCTATCAGCCCCAGCATTTT
CASTSTGGYQPQHF
>TRBJ2-3|NA|NA|TRBV29-1
TGCAGCGTTGGCGGAGGGGACAGCACCACAGATACGCAGTATTTT
CSVGGGDSTTDTQYF
>TRBJ2-1|TRBD2|NA|TRBV10-1
TGCGCCAGCAGGGAGAGCGGGAGCGGCAATGAGCAGTTCTTC
CASRESGSGNEQFF
>TRBJ2-2|NA|NA|TRBV12-3/TRBV12-4
TGTGCCAGCAGTTTAGGGGTTACCGGGGAGCTGTTTTTT
CASSLGVTGELFF
>TRBJ2-1|NA|NA|TRBV9
TGTGCCAGCAGCGTCGGGACTGAGCAGTTCTTC
CASSVGTEQFF
>TRBJ1-2|TRBD1|NA|TRBV5-6
TGTGCCAGCAGCAAAGGACAGGGGGGGAACTATGGCTACACCTTC
CASSKGQGGNYGYTF
>TRBJ2-7|TRBD1|NA|TRBV10-3
TGTGCCATCAGTGATACGGACAGGGACGAGCAGTACTTC
CAISDTDRDEQYF
>TRBJ1-2|NA|NA|TRBV2
TGTGCCACCTACCCAAAGGCGGGGTGGCATGGCTACACCTTC
CATYPKAGWHGYTF
>TRBJ1-2|NA|NA|TRBV4-1
TGCGCCAGCAGCCCTTCGGGTTATGGCTACACCTTC
CASSPSGYGYTF
>TRBJ1-1|NA|NA|TRBV5-1
TGCGCCAGCAGCTTAACTGTAGCAGCAAACACTGAAGCTTTCTTT
CASSLTVAANTEAFF
>TRBJ1-4|NA|NA|TRBV18
TGTGCCAGCTCACCAGAGACCGGCACCGGAAAACTGTTTTTT
CASSPETGTGKLFF
>TRBJ2-3|NA|NA|TRBV7-6
TGTGCCAGCAGCTCCACCGTCGGGGGTAGCGCAGATACGCAGTATTTT
CASSSTVGGSADTQYF
>TRBJ1-2|NA|NA|TRBV7-2
TGTGCCAGCAGCTCGGACTCCGGGACCAACTATGGCTACACCTTC
CASSSDSGTNYGYTF
>TRBJ1-2|TRBD1|NA|TRBV6-5
TGTGCCAGCAGCCTCGGGACAGGGAGCTATGGCTACACCTTC
CASSLGTGSYGYTF
>TRBJ1-3|TRBD1|NA|TRBV6-5
TGTGCCATCAACCGACAGGGGGGAAACACCATATATTTT
CAINRQGGNTIYF
>TRBJ2-5|NA|NA|TRBV15
TGTGCCACCAGCAGAGGGGAGATGGGTGGCGAGACCCAGTACTTC
CATSRGEMGGETQYF
>TRBJ2-1|NA|NA|TRBV19
TGTGCCAGTATCCCGAGGGGGGAACTTAGCTCCTACAATGAGCAGTTCTTC
CASIPRGELSSYNEQFF
>TRBJ2-1|NA|NA|TRBV2
TGTGCCAGCTCGGACACAAATTCCTACAATGAGCAGTTCTTC
CASSDTNSYNEQFF
>TRBJ1-1|TRBD1|NA|TRBV5-8
TGTGCCAGCAGCTTGCTCGGACAGGGGGGTTTAACTGAAGCTTTCTTT
CASSLLGQGGLTEAFF
>TRBJ2-2|NA|NA|TRBV25-1
TGTGCCAGCAGTGTCGGCGTCGGGGAGCTGTTTTTT
CASSVGVGELFF
>TRBJ2-3|NA|NA|TRBV11-2
TGTGCCAGCAGCTTAGCCCTTAGCACAGATACGCAGTATTTT
CASSLALSTDTQYF
>TRBJ1-1|NA|NA|TRBV3-1/TRBV3-2
TGTGCCAGCAGCTACGCACGGGGCGAGGGTCATGCTTTCTTT
CASSYARGEGHAFF
>TRBJ1-1|TRBD1|NA|TRBV15
TGTGCCACCCGAAGGGGCGGGACAGGGGGCACTGAAGCTTTCTTT
CATRRGGTGGTEAFF
>TRBJ2-4|TRBD1|NA|TRBV3-1/TRBV3-2
TGTGCCAGCAGCCAATACGGCAGAGGGGGCTCGATACAAGCCAAAAACATTCAGTACTTC
CASSQYGRGGSIQAKNIQYF
>TRBJ1-2|TRBD1|once|TRBV11-2
TGTGCCAGCAGCAACAACAGGGGCTATGGCTACACCTTC
CASSNNRGYGYTF
>TRBJ2-1|NA|NA|TRBV11-3
TGTGCCAGCAGCTTAGACGGGAGCTCCTACAATGAGCAGTTCTTC
CASSLDGSSYNEQFF
>TRBJ2-2|NA|NA|TRBV4-1
TGCGCCAGCAGCCTTAGTGGACTATCATCGAACACCGGGGAGCTGTTTTTT
CASSLSGLSSNTGELFF
>TRBJ2-7|TRBD1|NA|TRBV7-9
TGTGCCAGCAGCTGGGACAGGCACGAGCAGTACTTC
CASSWDRHEQYF
>TRBJ2-3|TRBD1|NA|TRBV6-6
TGTGCCAGCAGAATTCGGGACAGGGGTACAGATACGCAGTATTTT
CASRIRDRGTDTQYF
>TRBJ1-1|NA|NA|TRBV2
TGTGCCAGCTCGGTCCCTGGGGAAGCTTTCTTT
CASSVPGEAFF
>TRBJ2-2|NA|NA|TRBV6-2/TRBV6-3
TGTGCCAGCAGTTATATCAGGGGCACCGGGGAGCTGTTTTTT
CASSYIRGTGELFF
>TRBJ1-5|NA|NA|TRBV14
TGTGCCAGCAGCCAAGATCATGGACAGCCCCAGCATTTT
CASSQDHGQPQHF
>TRBJ1-3|TRBD1|NA|TRBV19
TGTGCCAGTAGAAAACAGGGGAACTCTGGAAACACCATATATTTT
CASRKQGNSGNTIYF
>TRBJ1-5|TRBD1|NA|TRBV4-2
TGTGCCAGCAGCCAAGAGTTGTGGACAGGGGTAGGTCAGCCCCAGCATTTT
CASSQELWTGVGQPQHF
>TRBJ1-5|NA|NA|TRBV1
TGCACCAGCAGCCCCGGGACAGGGACTCAGCCCCAGCATTTT
CTSSPGTGTQPQHF
>TRBJ2-7|NA|NA|TRBV5-4
TGTGCCAGCAGCTGGGCGGGGAGATCCAGCGAGCAGTACTTC
CASSWAGRSSEQYF
>TRBJ2-2|NA|NA|TRBV6-5
TGTGCCAGTTCCTTACAGGGTTGGGGGGAGCTGTTTTTT
CASSLQGWGELFF